This TCR beta chain was profiled in a study of blood T cell repertoires in COVID-19. In germline, CDR1 is MNHEY, CDR2 SVGEGT. This CDR3 spans 12 amino acids. Trimming removed 6 bases from V and 7 bases from J, with 10 bases in between. Profiled with immunoSEQ multiplex PCR; TCRdb holds only in-frame clones, not every one. The sample shows 300,000 to 350,000 clones, approximately 86% of them seen only once. Sequencing input: PBMCs or T cells enriched from blood (not recorded which). The chain couples TRBV6-2 or TRBV6-3 to TRBJ1-5; D uncertain. The clonotype was recovered from a woman in her thirties or forties with acute COVID-19. CDR3 DNA sequence: TGTGCCAGCAGCCCCCGGTGGCAGCCCCAGCATTTT. Amino acids: CASSPRWQPQHF.